The T cell receptor (beta chain) described here comes from a study of OX40 agonist ivuxolimab in advanced cancers. About the study as a whole: The costimulatory receptor OX40 (CD134) was targeted by ivuxolimab, a fully human IgG2 agonistic monoclonal antibody. Intravenous ivuxolimab was administered to patients every 2 weeks at six dose levels: 0.01, 0.1, 0.3, 1.5, 3 and 10 mg/kg. Of the roughly 54 dose-escalation patients, hepatocellular carcinoma was present in 19, melanoma in roughly 15, renal cell carcinoma in 9 and head and neck cancer in 9. The dose-escalation cohort was roughly 87% male with a mean age of approximately 60 years, ranging from about 20 to 85. Prior anti-PD-1, anti-PD-L1 or anti-CTLA-4 therapy was permitted, and checkpoint inhibitors had been received by about 36% of dose-escalation patients. Partial responses were achieved by three dose-escalation patients, of whom one had hepatocellular carcinoma and two had cutaneous melanoma. The purpose of peripheral TCRbeta sequencing was to test whether ivuxolimab changed TCR sequence diversity and led to clonal T-cell expansion. The monotherapy dose-escalation portion (N of about 50 patients) of the phase I ivuxolimab trial is reported in the paper.

V drops 4 bases and J drops 5 bases, leaving 14 bases in between. CDR3 length: 14 amino acids, cysteine to phenylalanine. Just the 42-base CDR3 DNA is kept, in frame starting at base 1. Reading the germline V gene (reference sequence) gives CDR1 PRHDT and CDR2 FYEKMQ. Comments on this clone: Its antigen target is currently unknown. No quality values exist for individual bases; no much larger clone is one base distant.

Patients with a history of autoimmune disease or receiving systemic immunosuppression were excluded from the trial. Peripheral blood for TCR sequencing was collected from all dose cohorts at baseline, on cycle 4 day 1, and on cycle 7 day 1. The samples were drawn from a first-in-human, open-label, multicenter phase I dose-escalation trial of ivuxolimab. Adults with locally advanced or metastatic melanoma, renal cell carcinoma, hepatocellular carcinoma or head and neck squamous cell carcinoma were enrolled in the trial. Before TCR sequencing, CD4+ and CD8+ T cells were separately sorted from peripheral blood. Genomic DNA was isolated from the sorted cells so that the TCRbeta CDR3 region could be sequenced. The immunoSEQ Assay was used to sequence the TCRbeta CDR3 regions. TCRdb re-hosts the immuneACCESS table, in-frame sequences only. Its copies lack some clones; in the studies checked, an unresolved V gene accounts for under half of them, and the cause for the rest is not known. The table for this sample lists some 14,000 clones; about 60% of them were counted only once. About 8.2% of the sample is in the top ten clones.

Overall results and qualifications from the work: At doses of 0.1 to 3.0 mg/kg, clonal expansion of both CD4+ and CD8+ T cells in blood was seen between baseline and week 6. In partial responders in the 0.1-3.0 mg/kg groups, normalized peripheral clonal expansion was found to be among the lowest, especially among CD8+ T cells. Low levels of normalized T-cell clonal expansion were also seen in some patients who did not respond. The antigen specificity of the clonally expanded peripheral T cells was not determined. After ivuxolimab, more expanded clones were found on average in CD8+ T cells than in CD4+ T cells.

The TCR originated in an adult with an advanced solid tumor such as melanoma, head and neck, liver or kidney cancer. The sequencing used CD4+ or CD8+ T cells sorted from blood, collected in a trial of the OX40 agonist ivuxolimab. Recombination connected TRBV13 to TRBJ1-2; the D region possibly corresponds to TRBD1 (5 bases align). CDR3 protein: CASSSGGNVYGYTF. The nucleotide sequence reads as follows: TGTGCCAGCAGCTCGGGGGGTAATGTTTATGGCTACACCTTC.